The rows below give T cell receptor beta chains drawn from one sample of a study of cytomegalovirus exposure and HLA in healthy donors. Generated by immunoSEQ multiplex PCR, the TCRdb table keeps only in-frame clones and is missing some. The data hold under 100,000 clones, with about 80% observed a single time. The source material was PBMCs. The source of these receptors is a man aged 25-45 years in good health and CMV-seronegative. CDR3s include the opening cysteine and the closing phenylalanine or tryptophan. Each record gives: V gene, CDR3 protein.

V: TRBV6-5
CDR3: CASTAGAGILRMKYF

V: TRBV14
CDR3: CASSQLIYEQYF

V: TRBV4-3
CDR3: CASSQEVLQGAMNTEAFF

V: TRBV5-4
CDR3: CASSPGYSYEQYF

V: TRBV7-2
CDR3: CASSLAGTGPGNTIYF

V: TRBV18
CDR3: CASSLNSLAHSGNTIYF

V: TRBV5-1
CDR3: CASSLNSGRGIEKLFF

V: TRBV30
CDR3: CAWDRLEGGYGYPF

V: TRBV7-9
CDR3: CASSLTAGEQFF

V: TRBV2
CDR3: CASRDRGSTIYF

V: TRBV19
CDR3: CASSILTGTGVPEVTF

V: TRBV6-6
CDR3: CASSRTSGGAGETQYF

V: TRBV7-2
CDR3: CASSFRGNQPQHF

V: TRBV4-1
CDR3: CASSQAGPRGGEQFF

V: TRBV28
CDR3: CASSLWRTPHEQYF

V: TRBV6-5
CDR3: CASSYRQVTEQYF

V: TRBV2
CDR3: CASRMSGGGGYIETQYF

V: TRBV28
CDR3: CASSPGGTQYF

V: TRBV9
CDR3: CASSTTSGMVGETQYF

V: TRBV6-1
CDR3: CASSEATWSGTLYEQYF

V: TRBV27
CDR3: CASSMGLRNTEAFF

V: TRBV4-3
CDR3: CASSQDFGGGETQYF

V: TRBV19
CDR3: CASTDRGGNEQFF

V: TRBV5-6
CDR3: CASSLVQGVPTDTQYF

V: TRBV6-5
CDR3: CASTAPGTGSFYF

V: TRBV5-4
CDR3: CASGESLLGNRDRGSPLHF

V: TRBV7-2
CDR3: CASSLQVGASGANVLTF

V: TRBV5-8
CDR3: CASSLVTSGRMYQETQYF

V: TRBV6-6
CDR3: CASRRTGVDQPQHF

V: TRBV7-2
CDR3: CASSFRPPNTGELFF

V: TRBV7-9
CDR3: CASSPTGFPLEQYF

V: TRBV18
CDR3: CASSLQSKNTEAFF

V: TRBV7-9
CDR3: CASSSGSNQPQHF

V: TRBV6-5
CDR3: CASSLSGQGNYGYTF

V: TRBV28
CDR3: CASSLRHQTGYTF

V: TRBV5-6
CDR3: CASSSLYEARSEAFF

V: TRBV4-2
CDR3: CASSPPGSDTQYF

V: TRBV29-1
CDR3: CSAAPGGSTDTQYF

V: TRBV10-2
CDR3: CASIGTSGGLGETQYF

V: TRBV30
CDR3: CAWSRPGPKRTF

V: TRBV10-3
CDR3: CAIKAGSSQPQHF

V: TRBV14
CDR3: CASSHRTSGRRGELFF

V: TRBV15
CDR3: CATSRIAGGTDTQYF

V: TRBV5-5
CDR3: CASIPQEDNEQFF

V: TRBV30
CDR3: CAWSRDRGHEQFF

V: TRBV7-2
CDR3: CASSLSSGRGYEQYF

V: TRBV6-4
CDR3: CASSVETGGVEAFF

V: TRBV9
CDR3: CASSIGTVGNTIYF

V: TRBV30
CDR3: CAWSNTGLASPQHF

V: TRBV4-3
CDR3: CASSQDREAFRELFF

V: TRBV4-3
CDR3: CASSQDTGYGYTF

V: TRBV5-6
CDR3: CASSLQQVLREEQYF

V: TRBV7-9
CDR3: CASSTRASRETQYF

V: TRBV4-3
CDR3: CASSQDFGVISGANVLTF

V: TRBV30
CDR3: CAWRGRGLGSHEQYF